Here is one TCR beta chain with its context. This sample was taken from a study of blood T cell repertoires in COVID-19. Study-level background: Material from acute and convalescent COVID-19 was sourced from the United States, Italy and Spain. Nucleic acid was either cDNA or gDNA, and it came from T cells, B-cell-depleted T cells, or PBMCs.

Germline V gives CDR1 SNHLY, CDR2 FYNNEI. V was pared by 6 bases and J by 0 bases, with 15 bases between. This CDR3 spans 16 amino acids. Measured with immunoSEQ multiplex PCR; TCRdb has only the in-frame clones, and not every one. This repertoire shows around 160,000 clones, 80% to 90% found once; its top ten account for approximately 8%. The source material was peripheral blood. The genes are TRBV2 and TRBJ2-1, with D maybe TRBD2 (6 bases). The sequence derives from a man in his fifties or sixties with acute or convalescent COVID-19. The CDR3 bases are TGTGCCAGCAGCTCCCTCCTAGCGAGCTCCTACAATGAGCAGTTCTTC. Translating gives CASSSLLASSYNEQFF.